Listed below are T cell receptor beta chains from one sample, sequenced in a study of T cells in Graves' hyperthyroidism and ophthalmopathy. TCRdb redid the calling of the multiplex PCR reads with MiXCR, one entry per CDR3 protein. The sample includes approximately 600,000 distinct CDR3 sequences, approximately 15% of them seen just once. The sample consisted of blood. These receptors were obtained from a woman younger than 30 with Graves' ophthalmopathy. Each CDR3 is given with its conserved first and last residue. A D gene is named only where the DNA matches it firmly. Size is stated for part of the rows, as once, few or many counts, or as a class when the clone is expanded.

>few|.|TRBV5-1|TRBJ2-3
TGCGCCAGCAGCTTAAGGCTCCTCACAGATACGCAGTATTTT
CASSLRLLTDTQYF
>many|.|TRBV28|TRBJ2-1
TGTGCCAGCAGTTTGGGCGGGACCTCCTACAATGAGCAGTTCTTC
CASSLGGTSYNEQFF
>.|.|TRBV12-3/TRBV12-4|TRBJ2-3
TGTGCCAGCAGCCCGACTAGGCTCACAGATACGCAGTATTTT
CASSPTRLTDTQYF
>.|.|TRBV6-1|TRBJ2-1
TGTGCCAGCAGTGAAGCGCTTCGGCTAGCCTCCTACAATGAGCAGTTCTTC
CASSEALRLASYNEQFF
>many|TRBD2|TRBV6-1|TRBJ2-7
TGTGCCAGCAGTGAACCGTTTAGCGGGAGTTCCTCCTACGAGCAGTACTTC
CASSEPFSGSSSYEQYF
>many|TRBD2|TRBV6-1|TRBJ2-2
TGTGCCAGCAGTGAGCGGGAGACGAACACCGGGGAGCTGTTTTTT
CASSERETNTGELFF
>few|TRBD1|TRBV7-9|TRBJ1-1
TGTGCCAGCAGCTCCAGGGGGGGAAGCGGTGAAGCTTTCTTT
CASSSRGGSGEAFF
>few|.|TRBV6-5|TRBJ2-1
TGTGCCAGCAGTTGGAAAGGGGGGAACAATGAGCAGTTCTTC
CASSWKGGNNEQFF
>many|.|TRBV10-3|TRBJ2-1
TGTGCCATCAGTGAGTGGGGTTACAATGAGCAGTTCTTC
CAISEWGYNEQFF
>few|.|TRBV12-3/TRBV12-4|TRBJ2-5
TGTGCCAGCAGTTTGTTCGTTGGAGAGACCCAGTACTTC
CASSLFVGETQYF
>many|.|TRBV2|TRBJ2-7
TGTGCCACCAGAGACCTGAGCTCCTACGAGCAGTACTTC
CATRDLSSYEQYF
>many|TRBD1|TRBV7-9|TRBJ2-3
TGTGCCAGCAGCTTTCCCCGGGCGACAGGGGGACCAGATACGCAGTATTTT
CASSFPRATGGPDTQYF
>.|.|TRBV4-2|TRBJ2-2
TGTGCCAGCAGCCCAACGGAATTTATCACCGGGGAGCTGTTTTTT
CASSPTEFITGELFF
>many|TRBD1|TRBV3-1|TRBJ1-1
TGTGCCAGCAGCCCGGGACAGACCCCTGAAGCTTTCTTT
CASSPGQTPEAFF
>many|.|TRBV5-1|TRBJ1-2
TGCGCCAGCAGCTTCCGGGACCCAGATGGCTACACCTTC
CASSFRDPDGYTF
>.|.|TRBV7-8|TRBJ1-5
TGTGCCAGCAGCTTAGCAAGCAACAGACCTTATAGCAATCAGCCCCAGCATTTT
CASSLASNRPYSNQPQHF
>.|TRBD2|TRBV24-1|TRBJ2-3
TGTGCCACCAGTGGAAGCGGGAACACAGATACGCAGTATTTT
CATSGSGNTDTQYF
>few|.|TRBV6-4|TRBJ1-1
TGTGCCAGCAGTGACGGGCCGGGGGGCGCCAGAGCTTTCTTT
CASSDGPGGARAFF
>many|.|TRBV7-2|TRBJ2-7
TGTGCCAGCAGCTCGGGCTGGGGTGAGGGGCAGTACTTC
CASSSGWGEGQYF
>many|TRBD2|TRBV3-1|TRBJ2-1
TGTGCCAGCAGCCAAGTTAGCCGACTAGCGGCCTACAATGAGCAGTTCTTC
CASSQVSRLAAYNEQFF
>many|.|TRBV7-2|TRBJ2-2
TGTGCCAGCAGCTTAAATTCGCCAGGGGACACCGGGGAGCTGTTTTTT
CASSLNSPGDTGELFF
>many|.|TRBV12-3/TRBV12-4|TRBJ1-2
TGTGCCAGCAGTTTGTCTCAGAGAGGCTATGGCTACACCTTC
CASSLSQRGYGYTF
>many|.|TRBV12-3/TRBV12-4|TRBJ2-1
TGTGCCAGCAGTTCCCCCGTGAGGGAGGACAATGAGCAGTTCTTC
CASSSPVREDNEQFF
>many|.|TRBV7-9|TRBJ2-7
TGTGCCAGCAGCTTAGTTCTATCCTACGAGCAGTACTTC
CASSLVLSYEQYF